Presented here are 25 T cell receptor beta chains from one specimen sequenced in a study of CD8 T cells in Susac syndrome. The RNA input was roughly 0.45 to 1 ug, and it was reverse transcribed with random hexamers. TCRdb fed the immunoSEQ multiplex PCR reads into MiXCR, producing one record per CDR3 protein. The sample carries approximately 170,000 distinct CDR3 sequences, about 94% recorded once. Sequencing was carried out using CD4+ T cells from PBMCs. The receptors were gathered from a human donor in good health.

V is TRBV28 and J is TRBJ2-5; TRBD1 agrees at 7 bases. The CDR3 contains 13 residues. From germline, CDR1 is MDHEN and CDR2 SYDVKM. The ends lost 6 bases at V and 4 bases at J; junction bases unmatched: 5. The DNA for the CDR3 is TGTGCCAGCAGCTCGGGACAGCTAGAGACCCAGTACTTC. Its translation is CASSSGQLETQYF.

The chain carries TRBV9 and TRBJ2-7; D gene uncertain. Germline loops: CDR1 SGDLS, CDR2 YYNGEE. V lost 0 bases to trimming and J lost 6 bases, with 10 bases between them. This CDR3 has 13 amino acids. The CDR3 sequence: CASSVDPTGEQYF. The CDR3 region has the DNA TGTGCCAGCAGCGTAGACCCGACGGGCGAGCAGTACTTC. Full variable domain (outside the CDR3, taken from reference TRBV9 and TRBJ2-7): DSGVTQTPKHLITATGQRVTLRCSPRSGDLSVYWYQQSLDQGLQFLIQYYNGEERAKGNILERFSAQQFPDLHSELNLSSLELGDSALYFCASSVDPTGEQYFGPGTRLTVT.

J is TRBJ2-1 and V is TRBV7-6; 7 bases fit TRBD2. Germline-derived CDR1 and CDR2 are SGHVS and FNYEAQ. Trimming took 5 bases from V and 0 from J; bases not matched to a gene: 10. CDR3 size: 17 residues. The CDR3 nucleotides are TGTGCCAGCAGCCCTGCGGGCGGGGGACCCTCCTACAATGAGCAGTTCTTC. Its translation is CASSPAGGGPSYNEQFF. The full variable domain, rest sourced from reference TRBV7-6 and TRBJ2-1, is GAGVSQSPRYKVTKRGQDVALRCDPISGHVSLYWYRQALGQGPEFLTYFNYEAQQDKSGLPNDRFSAERPEGSISTLTIQRTEQRDSAMYRCASSPAGGGPSYNEQFFGPGTRLTVL.

The J gene is TRBJ1-1, the V gene TRBV29-1; TRBD1 is a possible D gene (5 bases). The CDR3 extends over 13 amino acids. Germline CDR1 is SQVTM and CDR2 is ANQGSEA. V lost 6 bases and J lost 1, with 12 bases in between. CDR3: CSVEGPTNTEAFF. The DNA of the CDR3 is TGCAGCGTCGAGGGACCGACGAACACTGAAGCTTTCTTT.

This clonotype appeared once. The chain uses TRBV2 and TRBJ2-3; TRBD2 is a possible D gene (5 bases). The CDR3 sequence is 13 residues long. Trimming stripped 3 bases from V and 9 bases from J, with 13 bases between. CDR1 SNHLY and CDR2 FYNNEI come from the germline V gene. CDR3 loop: CASSELATLTQYF. For the CDR3, the DNA is TGTGCCAGCAGTGAGCTAGCAACCCTAACGCAGTATTTT.

The chain carries TRBV12-3 or TRBV12-4 and TRBJ2-5; either TRBD1 or TRBD2 may supply D (5 bases each). V was pared by 7 bases and J by 5 bases, with 14 bases between. The CDR3 is 13 residues long. The CDR3 here is CASTGSEYETQYF. DNA of the CDR3: TGTGCCAGCACAGGGAGCGAGTATGAGACCCAGTACTTC.

The V and J genes are TRBV9 and TRBJ2-2; 9 positions match TRBD2. V shed 0 bases, J shed 1 base, and the junction held 7 bases outside the gene matches. Germline values: CDR1 SGDLS, CDR2 YYNGEE. The CDR3 extends over 18 amino acids. CDR3 coding DNA: TGTGCCAGCAGCGTAGGTTCAAGCGGGGGGATGAACACCGGGGAGCTGTTTTTT. Amino acids: CASSVGSSGGMNTGELFF.

The rearrangement uses TRBV5-1 and TRBJ2-3, with 13 bases aligning to TRBD2. This CDR3 is built from 16 residues. With 3 bases clipped from V and 3 bases from J, the junction kept 4 bases outside the gene matches. The germline V gene encodes CDR1 SGHRS and CDR2 YFSETQ. The CDR3 nucleotides are TGCGCCAGCAGCTCCTTGGGACTAGCGGGAACAGATACGCAGTATTTT. The encoded protein is CASSSLGLAGTDTQYF.

The chain combines TRBV7-2 with TRBJ1-3, with 7 bases matching TRBD1. The germline gives CDR1 SGHTA, CDR2 FQGNSA. CDR3 length: 15 amino acids. V lost 5 bases, J lost 4 bases, and 8 bases stayed unmatched. CDR3 in amino acids: CASSPLTGMGNTIYF. The DNA of the CDR3 is TGTGCCAGCAGCCCTCTGACAGGGATGGGAAACACCATATATTTT.

The chain links TRBV5-6 to TRBJ2-3, with a weak D call TRBD2 (6 bases). With 5 bases removed from V and 1 base from J, the gap between germline ends came to 14 bases. CDR3 length equals 15 residues. Germline V gene lookup returns CDR1 SGHDT and CDR2 YYEEEE. The CDR3 DNA reads as TGTGCCAGCAGGCTTGATCCGGGGGGCACAGATACGCAGTATTTT. It codes for CASRLDPGGTDTQYF.

The genes are TRBV7-7 and TRBJ2-1; 12 nucleotides align to TRBD2. The V and J ends lost 0 bases and 6 bases, in that order; junction bases with no gene match: 3. Germline V gene lookup returns CDR1 SSHAT and CDR2 FNYEAQ (reference sequence). The CDR3 length is 16 residues. DNA of the CDR3: TGTGCCAGCAGCTTAGCGCCTAGCGGGGGGGGCAATGAGCAGTTCTTC. It yields the protein CASSLAPSGGGNEQFF.

The CDR3 nucleotides read TGTGCCAGCAGCCCTCAGAGGGATATGGAGGGGATCCTAAACTACGAGCAGTACTTC. This translates into CASSPQRDMEGILNYEQYF. J is TRBJ2-7 and V is TRBV7-9; maybe TRBD2 (6 bases). This CDR3 has 19 amino acids. Trimming shortened V by 5 bases and J by 3 bases, and 29 bases separated the two germline ends. In germline, CDR1 is SEHNR, CDR2 FQNEAQ (reference sequence).

This clonotype was picked up one time. CDR3 bases: TGTGCCAGCAGCCCCCGGGGGGGAGGAAATGGCTACACCTTC. It codes for CASSPRGGGNGYTF. V and J are TRBV12-3 or TRBV12-4 and TRBJ1-2, with a possible D match to TRBD1 (5 bases). This CDR3 is 14 amino acids long. Trimming removed 6 bases at V and 6 bases at J, with 17 bases between.

The genes are TRBV7-7 and TRBJ2-6; D might be TRBD1 (5 bases). Germline V gene sequence: CDR1 SSHAT, CDR2 FNYEAQ (reference sequence). Between the trimmed V and J ends, which lost 8 bases and 2 bases, there was a span of 7 bases. There are 13 residues in the CDR3. CDR3 protein: CASGAAGANVLTF. The CDR3 region has the DNA TGTGCCAGCGGGGCGGCTGGGGCCAACGTCCTGACTTTC.

The chain combines TRBV20-1 with TRBJ2-2; maybe TRBD1 (5 bases). In germline, CDR1 is DFQATT, CDR2 SNEGSKA (reference sequence). This CDR3 has 16 amino acids. V was pared by 3 bases and J by 4 bases, with 18 bases between. CDR3 nucleotide sequence: TGCAGTGCTAGCCTTACAGGCCCGGCCGGCACCGGGGAGCTGTTTTTT. This codes for CSASLTGPAGTGELFF.

This chain's CDR3 is CASTGGWNQPQHF. Here the CDR3 DNA reads TGTGCCAGCACAGGTGGTTGGAATCAGCCCCAGCATTTT. The genes are TRBV2 and TRBJ1-5, with unresolved D. This CDR3 comprises 13 residues. V was cut by 7 bases and J by 4 bases, with 11 bases left in between. Germline V gene lookup returns CDR1 SNHLY and CDR2 FYNNEI.

This chain links TRBV29-1 with TRBJ1-1; D is unresolved. The CDR3 extends over 13 amino acids. Trimming shortened V by 7 bases and J by 0 bases, and 12 bases separated the two germline ends. The germline V gene has CDR1 SQVTM and CDR2 ANQGSEA. The CDR3 nucleotides are TGCAGCGGACGAAACCTAATGAACACTGAAGCTTTCTTT. This codes for CSGRNLMNTEAFF.

The chain employs TRBV30 and TRBJ1-1; D might be TRBD1 (6 bases). Trimming pared 2 bases from V and 5 bases from J, leaving 12 bases between. The CDR3 has 13 residues. Looked up from germline, CDR1 is GTSNPN and CDR2 is SVGIG (reference sequence). DNA of the CDR3: TGTGCCTGGAGTCCGGGGGCGAGGACTGAAGCTTTCTTT. Protein product: CAWSPGARTEAFF.

The J gene is TRBJ1-2, the V gene TRBV3-1; D not resolved. Germline loops: CDR1 LGHDT, CDR2 YNNKEL (reference sequence). The V end lost 6 bases, the J end lost 7 bases, and 9 bases lay between the germline ends. The CDR3 covers 11 residues. In DNA, the CDR3 is TGTGCCAGCAGGAAGGGAAGTGGCTACACCTTC. Protein product: CASRKGSGYTF.

The chain carries TRBV12-3 or TRBV12-4 and TRBJ2-2, with TRBD1 identical over 11 bases. V dropped 6 bases and J dropped 3; count of bases not matched to a gene: 3. This CDR3 region has 15 residues. The CDR3 nucleotides are TGTGCCAGCAGGGGACAGGGGGTAGACACCGGGGAGCTGTTTTTT. Protein sequence: CASRGQGVDTGELFF.

The gene calls are TRBV6-1 and TRBJ2-4; D is perhaps TRBD1 (6 bases). Trimming shortened V by 0 bases and J by 8 bases, and 11 bases separated the two germline ends. Germline V gene sequence: CDR1 MNHNS, CDR2 SASEGT. The CDR3 contains 14 residues. The CDR3 DNA reads as TGTGCCAGCAGTGAAGCCCACAGGGTCCACATTCAGTACTTC. Its translation: CASSEAHRVHIQYF.

The V and J genes are TRBV7-6 and TRBJ2-3, with 12 nucleotides matching TRBD2. The germline V gene encodes CDR1 SGHVS and CDR2 FNYEAQ. CDR3 length: 18 residues. J lost 5 bases, V lost 0 bases, and 9 bases had no gene match. CDR3 region: CASSLAQSLAGGQDTQYF. CDR3 DNA: TGTGCCAGCAGCTTAGCGCAGTCGCTAGCGGGGGGGCAAGATACGCAGTATTTT.

The rearrangement links TRBV7-8 to TRBJ1-2; D gene uncertain. Trimming pared 0 bases from V and 13 bases from J, leaving 12 bases between. The CDR3 extends over 12 amino acids. CDR1 and CDR2 from the germline V gene are SGHVS and FQNEAQ. CDR3 sequence reads: CASSLAIASPTF. The CDR3 region has the DNA TGTGCCAGCAGCTTAGCGATAGCCAGCCCCACCTTC.

The genes are TRBV20-1 and TRBJ2-5; TRBD2 aligns across 9 bases. CDR3 length: 14 residues. The junction had 2 bases not matched to a gene; V was cut back by 2 bases and J by 1 base. CDR1 DFQATT and CDR2 SNEGSKA come from the germline V gene (reference sequence). The CDR3 loop reads CSARRSGGQETQYF. The CDR3 DNA is TGCAGTGCTAGACGTAGCGGGGGCCAAGAGACCCAGTACTTC.

This clonotype was counted between two and nine times. V is TRBV19 and J is TRBJ1-3; D uncertain. The CDR3 is 13 residues long. Germline-derived CDR1 and CDR2 are LNHDA and SQIVND (reference sequence). V lost 7 bases to trimming and J lost 0 bases, with 7 bases between them. The CDR3 sequence: CASTEVSGNTIYF. The CDR3 region has the DNA TGTGCCAGTACCGAGGTCTCTGGAAACACCATATATTTT.